What follows describes a single T cell receptor (beta chain). The sample originates from a study of cytomegalovirus exposure and HLA in healthy donors. The ends lost 6 bases at V and 6 bases at J; junction bases unmatched: 11. The CDR3 sequence is 15 residues long. Germline lookup yields CDR1 MNHNY and CDR2 SVGAGI (reference sequence). PCR was performed using 60 Vbeta and 13 Jbeta primers. Sequencing used immunoSEQ multiplex PCR; TCRdb keeps in-frame clones, though not all of them. Of 130,000 to 150,000 clones in the sample, 74% were seen once. The receptor was derived from a man between 18 and 35 years old in good health and CMV-seropositive. The V call is TRBV6-6, the J call TRBJ2-1; 7 nucleotides agree with TRBD2. Specimen: PBMCs. CDR3 DNA: TGTGCCAGCAGCGAGCGGGGAGTCCTAGTCAATGAGCAGTTCTTC. This codes for CASSERGVLVNEQFF.